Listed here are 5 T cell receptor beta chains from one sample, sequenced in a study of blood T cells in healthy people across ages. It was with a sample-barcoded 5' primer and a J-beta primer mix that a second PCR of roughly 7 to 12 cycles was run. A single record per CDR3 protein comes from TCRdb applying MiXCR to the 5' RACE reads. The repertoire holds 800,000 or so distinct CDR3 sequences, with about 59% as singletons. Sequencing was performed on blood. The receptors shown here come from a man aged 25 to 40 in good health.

DNA of the CDR3: TGTGCCAGCAGTACAAGACCGGACAGCGGTTGGGAACCCCTCCACTTT. It codes for CASSTRPDSGWEPLHF. The chain uses TRBV7-9 and TRBJ1-6; a possible D gene is TRBD1 (6 bases). Germline assignment: CDR1 SEHNR and CDR2 FQNEAQ (reference sequence). The CDR3 length is 16 residues. V was cut by 6 bases and J by 12 bases, with 24 bases left in between.

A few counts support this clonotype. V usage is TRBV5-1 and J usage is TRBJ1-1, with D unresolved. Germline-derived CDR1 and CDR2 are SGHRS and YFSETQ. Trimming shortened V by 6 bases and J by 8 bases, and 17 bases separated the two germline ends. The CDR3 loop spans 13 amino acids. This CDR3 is CASNLLGRSEAFF. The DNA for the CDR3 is TGCGCCAGCAACCTCCTTGGGAGGAGCGAAGCTTTCTTT.

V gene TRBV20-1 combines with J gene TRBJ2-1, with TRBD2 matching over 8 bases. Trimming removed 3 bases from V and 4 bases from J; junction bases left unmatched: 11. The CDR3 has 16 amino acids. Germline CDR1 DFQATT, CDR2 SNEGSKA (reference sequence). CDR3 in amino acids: CSARGRGGLSYNEQFF. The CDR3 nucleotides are TGCAGTGCTAGGGGCCGGGGGGGCCTCTCGTACAATGAGCAGTTCTTC.

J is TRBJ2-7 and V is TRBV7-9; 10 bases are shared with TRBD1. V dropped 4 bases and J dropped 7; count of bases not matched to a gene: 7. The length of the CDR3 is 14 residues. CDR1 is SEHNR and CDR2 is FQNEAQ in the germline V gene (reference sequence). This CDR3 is CASSSGTGDREQYF. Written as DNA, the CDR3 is TGTGCCAGCAGCTCCGGGACAGGGGATCGGGAGCAGTACTTC.

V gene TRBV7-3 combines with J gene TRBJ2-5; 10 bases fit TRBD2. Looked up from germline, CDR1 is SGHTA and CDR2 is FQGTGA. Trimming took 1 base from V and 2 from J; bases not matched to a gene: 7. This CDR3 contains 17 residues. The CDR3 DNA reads TGTGCCAGCAGCTTAATCGGTAGCGGGGGGTTTCAAGAGACCCAGTACTTC. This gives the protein CASSLIGSGGFQETQYF.